This T cell receptor (beta chain) was recovered during a study of cytomegalovirus exposure and HLA in healthy donors (dated by TCRdb to about 2017). Turning to the overall study: An earlier analysis of approximately 640 of the donors reported approximately 290 Gb of sequence data and 117 million unique TCR beta sequences from 190 million or so T cells. To study patterns of TCR occurrence, a later analysis re-analyzed previously published TCR beta repertoires from just over 650 donors and added high-resolution HLA genotyping. About 5 DR-DQ haplotypes were handled as single units for association and clustering, since linkage in the cohort was strong. The study used immunosequencing to profile the T cell repertoires of approximately 650 subjects and linked those repertoires to cytomegalovirus serostatus. Of the roughly 390 genotyped donors, 81% were placed in the genetic ancestry cluster associated with self-reported Caucasian donors. Typing coverage differed by locus: A, B, C, DRB1 and DQB1 were typed in roughly 620-630 donors, DQA1 in 500 to 550, DPA1 in around 580, and DPB1 in just under 490. The study was designed to test whether signatures of past pathogen exposure could be identified by cataloging public T cell receptors. On average, around 230,000 unique TCR beta nucleotide sequences were sequenced per donor among 350 to 400 genotyped donors of the cohort, with around 19% of those sequences being non-productive. Donor age, sex, ethnicity and CMV serostatus were compiled together with the repertoire data. Every discovery cohort repertoire had been produced on one sequencing platform. Rather than using new phenotypic data, the later analysis identified candidate immune exposures from TCR beta sequences and from how often those sequences occurred across donors. To decide whether each TCR beta V gene segment behaved as functional or pseudogenic, an earlier analysis of some 580 of the donors relied on high-throughput TCR beta sequencing. HLA typing included class I and class II loci at four-digit resolution. A separate validation cohort of approximately 130 different subjects was used in addition to the roughly 700-subject first cohort. The study combined high-throughput TCR immunosequencing, statistical association of individual TCRs with disease status, and machine learning to predict cytomegalovirus infection status. Genome-wide SNP genotypes for about 65% of the 666 donors were used in a later genetic analysis, which treated that subset as a discovery cohort. An early release covering approximately 600 HLA-typed donors comprised roughly 300 gigabases of sequencing data and around 80 million unique TCR sequences. The research as a whole found: According to a later genetic analysis, donors in an Asian-associated ancestry cluster had fewer N-insertions in productive TCRs than the roughly 700-donor mean. Because the 87-base-pair reads could not distinguish some IMGT-functional V segments, including TRBV6-2 and TRBV6-3, those segments were excluded. Because counts were too low, roughly 16 rarely observed V segments, including chromosome 9 orphons, were excluded from the earlier analysis of fewer than 650 of the donors. Several of the top co-occurrence clusters appeared to be linked to parvovirus B19, influenza, CMV and Epstein-Barr virus, according to a later analysis. A group of highly shared sequence variants was considered likely to be a technical artifact of the sequencing pipeline. In an earlier analysis of approximately 590 of the donors, most TCR beta V segments appeared in productive rearrangements about 87% or about 30% of the time, broadly matching IMGT annotations. For the cohort, immune exposure information was limited to CMV serostatus. Most CMV-associated TCR beta chains appeared to be HLA-restricted in a later analysis, and the HLA associations seemed to be driven largely by CMV exposure. Specific HLA alleles were associated with roughly 17,000 TCR beta sequences at a false discovery rate of 0.05 in a later analysis. Assigning TCR associations to individual alleles was difficult when HLA alleles, especially DR and DQ, strongly co-occurred. This cohort had only TCR beta chains sequenced, and the lack of alpha or paired-chain data limited which features could be detected. An association between a missense DCLRE1C variant and V-gene and J-gene trimming of TCR beta chains was found in a later genetic analysis and replicated in an independent cohort. A further reported finding was that TCR beta sequences accurately predicted the HLA-A and HLA-B alleles for most subjects in the first cohort. Presence/absence analyses assumed roughly uniform sequencing depth across donors, an assumption that may not hold. The study listed 150 to 200 TCR beta chains as associated with cytomegalovirus. In a later analysis, HLA-associated TCR beta chains showed more clonal expansion and lower generation probabilities than non-associated chains that were equally common. Correlated functional status among segregating V segments might reflect linkage disequilibrium, but an unknown experimental factor could not be ruled out. Most TCR sequences were observed very rarely across donors, whereas some public TCRs were present in many individuals. HLA typing was unavailable for some donors at each locus, so association tests used only the typed subset. It was suggested by the authors that the approach could potentially be generalized to other disease states and immunological phenotypes. In both the original and validation cohorts, the classifier was reported to diagnose cytomegalovirus status with high specificity and sensitivity. In a later analysis, the rate of TCR association differed among HLA loci, with DRB1 alleles having the most associated TCRs and HLA-C alleles having the fewest. In vitro tests confirmed that a few of the cytomegalovirus-associated TCR beta chains recognize cytomegalovirus antigens.

Turning to this clone: The antigen it binds to is not known. No much larger clonotype is one base removed from it; base qualities were not supplied.

In total, approximately 610 healthy bone marrow donors made up the cohort. All cohort members were sampled while nominally healthy, although unrecorded immune exposures were likely present. CMV serostatus was recorded as positive for about 300 and negative for about 50% of the 666 cohort members, whereas no CMV serostatus was recorded for the donor in question. A peripheral blood sample was collected from each donor, and TCR beta sequencing was performed on peripheral blood mononuclear cells. Genomic DNA was extracted from the blood cell samples with the Qiagen DNeasy Blood Extraction Kit. The receptor library was made with the immunoSEQ multiplex PCR assay. For the multiplex PCR, a mixture combining 60 forward primers for TCR Vbeta segments and 13 reverse primers for TCR Jbeta segments was used. The CDR3 region of rearranged TCR beta genes was amplified from genomic DNA by a multiplex PCR assay. On the Illumina HiSeq System, the amplified TCR beta libraries were sequenced as 87-base-pair reads. The authors processed their data as follows. Across the 600 to 700 repertoires, a later analysis counted 80 million or so unique TCR beta chains, roughly 11 million of which were shared by at least two donors. Raw reads were error-corrected and collapsed into unique sequences with a nearest-neighbor algorithm that merged closely related sequences to remove PCR and sequencing errors. CDR3 sequences were aligned to IMGT reference sequences to assign V, D and J gene segments. For a sequence to be retained, at least a six-nucleotide match to both a V gene segment and a J gene segment was required. A rearrangement counted as productive if the CDR3 had no stop codons and remained in frame with V and J, and every other rearrangement counted as non-productive. CDR3 was defined according to IMGT convention as the region running from the second conserved V-encoded cysteine to the conserved J-encoded phenylalanine. The earlier analysis of 450 to 750 of the donors excluded any sequence lacking an unambiguous match to a single V gene segment. An earlier analysis of several hundred of the donors classified V segments as functional when productive rearrangements were above 56.7% and as segregating when the standard deviation between donors was above 5%. To diagnose cytomegalovirus status from the catalog of TCR beta chain sequences, a statistical classification framework was built. In a later analysis, V and J genes were assigned by comparing TCR nucleotide sequences against IMGT/GENE-DB human TR gene sequences. The TCRdist pipeline was used in a later analysis to assign CDR3 sequences and most-parsimonious VDJ recombination scenarios. In a later analysis, each TCR beta chain was defined by its CDR3 amino acid sequence together with its V-gene family, and reads lacking a unique V-gene family were excluded. In a later analysis, nearly 600 highly shared, low-generation-probability nucleotide sequences were removed to address suspected cross-contamination and a sequencing artifact. In a later analysis, a clonal expansion index for each public chain was calculated from normalized within-repertoire ranks of inferred template counts. In a later analysis, generation probabilities were computed with a VDJ recombination model fitted to out-of-frame rearrangements, and the resulting probabilities were checked against IGoR. A later analysis scored TCR-TCR, TCR-HLA and TCR-CMV co-occurrence with hypergeometric tests, applying a repertoire-size bias correction to TCR pairs. To estimate false discovery rates, a later analysis permuted the HLA or CMV assignments 20 times. In a later analysis, co-occurring TCRs were grouped using DBSCAN, and TCRdist sequence similarity was added for clustering within HLA-allele-positive subsets. Repertoires with fewer than 30,000 or more than 120,000 public chains, plus five repertoires with anomalous nucleotide sharing, were excluded from co-occurrence clustering. The table was pulled from immuneACCESS by TCRdb, which kept in-frame rearrangements only. Such tables lose some clones; where checked, under half of the loss comes from unresolved V genes, and the rest has no known cause. The V and J calls and the clone size are those of that table, but D and trimming were determined from the DNA. In all, the sample holds about 230,000 clones, and around 85% of those were seen once. The ten largest make up 1% to 1.5% of the sample.

V trim: 6 bases; J trim: 0 bases; unmatched bases: 15. Including cysteine and phenylalanine, the CDR3 has 18 amino acids. The kept DNA is CDR3 alone, 54 bases in frame from the first base. According to the germline V gene, CDR1 reads SGHRS and CDR2 reads YFSETQ. Sequenced sample: PBMCs. The V gene is TRBV5-1 and the J gene is TRBJ1-3; TRBD1 matches 7 bases in the middle. This clonotype was sampled from a human donor in good health. The base sequence is TGCGCCAGCACCAGAGGGGGTGACAGGGCAGCCTCTGGAAACACCATATATTTT. This encodes CASTRGGDRAASGNTIYF. Joined to the reference TRBV5-1 and TRBJ1-3 proteins, this CDR3 gives the full variable domain: KAGVTQTPRYLIKTRGQQVTLSCSPISGHRSVSWYQQTPGQGLQFLFEYFSETQRNKGNFPGRFSGRQFSNSRSEMNVSTLELGDSALYLCASTRGGDRAASGNTIYFGEGSWLTVV.